This T cell receptor (beta chain) was profiled in a study of vaccination and CD4 T cells after COVID-19. Study at large: Timing of post-vaccine sample collection was a median about 76 days after dose two, with a range of 14 to 241.

An Oncomine TCR Beta short-read assay was used to sequence the DNA from cultured CD4+ T cells. TCRdb fed the PCR reads into MiXCR, producing one record per CDR3 protein. The repertoire has around 19,000 distinct CDR3 sequences, about 50% of them found once; the top ten carry approximately 5.8%. Treatment meaning: roughly 10-day PBMC culture with coronavirus spike peptide pools or control peptides (ViraFEST assay). Concerning this clonotype: Its antigen is undetermined.

This CDR3 has 13 amino acids. CDR1 is SGHTA, CDR2 FQGNSA, per germline. V was clipped by 3 bases and J by 9 bases, with 12 bases between them. Source material: CD4+ T cells from blood, cultured in vitro. The chain has TRBV7-2 and TRBJ2-4; possible D gene TRBD2, 6 bases. The source of this sequence is a human donor who had recovered from COVID-19. The CDR3 bases are TGTGCCAGCAGCTTTTCGGGGGTAACCATTCAGTACTTC. This translates into CASSFSGVTIQYF.